The rows below give T cell receptor beta chains drawn from one sample of a study of Tregs in tolerant kidney transplant recipients. Their specific antigens are unknown. Repertoires were generated with immunoSEQ multiplex PCR, while TCRdb's copy carries only in-frame clones and drops some. Here the sample spans about 18,000 clones, about two thirds being singletons. The sample comprised Tregs from blood cultured with allogeneic cells. Receptor source: a human donor in good health. The CDR3 runs from the conserved cysteine through the conserved F or W. The D gene is left open where the match is weak. Clone size is given for some rows only: seen once, a few or many times, or a class if the clone is expanded.

abundance: NA
j_gene: TRBJ2-1
d_gene: NA
v_gene: TRBV6-5
CDR3nt: TGTGCCAGCAGATTCAGAGGGGGGAGGTGGGATGAGCAGTTCTTC
CDR3aa: CASRFRGGRWDEQFF

abundance: NA
j_gene: TRBJ1-2
d_gene: TRBD1
v_gene: TRBV9
CDR3nt: TGTGCCAGCAGCTCCCGGGACAGGGCCATCTATGGCTACACCTTC
CDR3aa: CASSSRDRAIYGYTF

abundance: NA
j_gene: TRBJ2-5
d_gene: NA
v_gene: TRBV7-2
CDR3nt: TGTGCCAGCAGCTCGGGTCGGGAGACCCAGTACTTC
CDR3aa: CASSSGRETQYF

abundance: NA
j_gene: TRBJ2-4
d_gene: NA
v_gene: TRBV4-2
CDR3nt: TGTGCCAGCACGCTCGAAGCTGTTGGGCTGGCCAAAAACATTCAGTACTTC
CDR3aa: CASTLEAVGLAKNIQYF

abundance: NA
j_gene: TRBJ2-7
d_gene: NA
v_gene: TRBV7-8
CDR3nt: TGTGCCAGCAGCTTCCTCCGGACGATACGCGGATCCTACGAGCAGTACTTC
CDR3aa: CASSFLRTIRGSYEQYF

abundance: NA
j_gene: TRBJ2-7
d_gene: NA
v_gene: TRBV30
CDR3nt: TGTGCCTGGAGTGTGGGGAGCTCCTACGAGCAGTACTTC
CDR3aa: CAWSVGSSYEQYF

abundance: NA
j_gene: TRBJ1-1
d_gene: NA
v_gene: TRBV5-1
CDR3nt: TGCGCCAGCAGCCCACGGTCGGGCACTGAAGCTTTCTTT
CDR3aa: CASSPRSGTEAFF

abundance: once
j_gene: TRBJ2-3
d_gene: TRBD1
v_gene: TRBV4-1
CDR3nt: TGCGCCAGCAGCCGGGACAGGGGCCAAAGCAGTTCTATCGGGACAGATACGCAGTATTTT
CDR3aa: CASSRDRGQSSSIGTDTQYF

abundance: NA
j_gene: TRBJ2-7
d_gene: NA
v_gene: TRBV25-1
CDR3nt: TGTGCCAGCAGTGAAAGGCCACACTCCTACGAGCAGTACTTC
CDR3aa: CASSERPHSYEQYF

abundance: NA
j_gene: TRBJ2-1
d_gene: TRBD1
v_gene: TRBV5-1
CDR3nt: TGCGCCAGCAGCCTTGGGACAGGGGAGCAGTTCTTC
CDR3aa: CASSLGTGEQFF

abundance: NA
j_gene: TRBJ2-3
d_gene: NA
v_gene: TRBV4-3
CDR3nt: TGCGCCAGCAGCCAAGTCAGGGGAGCAGATACGCAGTATTTT
CDR3aa: CASSQVRGADTQYF

abundance: NA
j_gene: TRBJ2-3
d_gene: NA
v_gene: TRBV6-6
CDR3nt: TGTGCCAGCAGTTACGGGGCAGGCGGAACAGATACGCAGTATTTT
CDR3aa: CASSYGAGGTDTQYF

abundance: once
j_gene: TRBJ2-3
d_gene: NA
v_gene: TRBV6-6
CDR3nt: TGTGCCAGCAGATTAGGGGCCGGGGTCACAGATACGCAGTATTTT
CDR3aa: CASRLGAGVTDTQYF

abundance: NA
j_gene: TRBJ2-3
d_gene: TRBD2
v_gene: TRBV6-1
CDR3nt: TGTGCCAGCAGTGAAGATCCAGAGAGCGGGAATACGCAGTATTTT
CDR3aa: CASSEDPESGNTQYF

abundance: medium-sized
j_gene: TRBJ1-1
d_gene: NA
v_gene: TRBV19
CDR3nt: TGTGCCAGTAGTACTCAGACTCCGGGGACTGAAGCTTTCTTT
CDR3aa: CASSTQTPGTEAFF

abundance: NA
j_gene: TRBJ2-1
d_gene: TRBD2
v_gene: TRBV5-1
CDR3nt: TGCGCCAGCGGGCCACAGCGGGAGGCCTACAATGAGCAGTTCTTC
CDR3aa: CASGPQREAYNEQFF

abundance: NA
j_gene: TRBJ2-6
d_gene: NA
v_gene: TRBV12-5
CDR3nt: TGTGCTAGTGGTTTGGGGATTTCAGCCTCTGGGGCCAACGTCCTGACTTTC
CDR3aa: CASGLGISASGANVLTF

abundance: NA
j_gene: TRBJ2-5
d_gene: TRBD2
v_gene: TRBV7-2
CDR3nt: TGTGCCAGCAGCGCCGGGACTAGCTTGCCCCAGTACTTC
CDR3aa: CASSAGTSLPQYF

abundance: NA
j_gene: TRBJ2-2
d_gene: TRBD2
v_gene: TRBV2
CDR3nt: TGTGCCAGCAGGGAACTAGCGGGGGGGAACACCGGGGAGCTGTTTTTT
CDR3aa: CASRELAGGNTGELFF

abundance: medium-sized
j_gene: TRBJ1-3
d_gene: NA
v_gene: TRBV5-1
CDR3nt: TGCGCCAGCAGCATAGACACCCGCCCTGGAAACACCATATATTTT
CDR3aa: CASSIDTRPGNTIYF

abundance: NA
j_gene: TRBJ2-7
d_gene: TRBD1
v_gene: TRBV4-1
CDR3nt: TGCGCCAGCAGCCAATGGGGAGGGGGACAGGGGAGCGGCGAGCAGTACTTC
CDR3aa: CASSQWGGGQGSGEQYF

abundance: NA
j_gene: TRBJ1-3
d_gene: NA
v_gene: TRBV7-2
CDR3nt: TGTGCCAGCAGCTTAAGTCGGGGAGGGGTGGGAAACACCATATATTTT
CDR3aa: CASSLSRGGVGNTIYF

abundance: once
j_gene: TRBJ1-1
d_gene: TRBD1
v_gene: TRBV5-4
CDR3nt: TGTGCCAGCAGCTTACCGGGACAGGGGATAACTGAAGCTTTCTTT
CDR3aa: CASSLPGQGITEAFF

abundance: NA
j_gene: TRBJ2-6
d_gene: TRBD1
v_gene: TRBV7-8
CDR3nt: TGTGCCAGCAGCTTTGGACAGGGACAGTCTGGGGCCAACGTCCTGACTTTC
CDR3aa: CASSFGQGQSGANVLTF

abundance: medium-sized
j_gene: TRBJ2-1
d_gene: NA
v_gene: TRBV18
CDR3nt: TGTGCCAGCTCACCGGATCGACGGAACAATGAGCAGTTCTTC
CDR3aa: CASSPDRRNNEQFF

abundance: NA
j_gene: TRBJ1-1
d_gene: NA
v_gene: TRBV19
CDR3nt: TGTGCCAGTAGCTCACCAGAGGGGTTGGGCAGGACTGAAGCTTTCTTT
CDR3aa: CASSSPEGLGRTEAFF

abundance: NA
j_gene: TRBJ2-2
d_gene: NA
v_gene: TRBV18
CDR3nt: TGTGCCAGCTCACCTCTGGCCGCTACCGGGGAGCTGTTTTTT
CDR3aa: CASSPLAATGELFF

abundance: NA
j_gene: TRBJ2-2
d_gene: NA
v_gene: TRBV6-5
CDR3nt: TGTGCCACCCAGCCCCGGGGGCGGACCGGGGAGCTGTTTTTT
CDR3aa: CATQPRGRTGELFF

abundance: NA
j_gene: TRBJ1-1
d_gene: TRBD1
v_gene: TRBV5-5
CDR3nt: TGTGCCAGCAGCGACCCAGGGGGTTTCACTGAAGCTTTCTTT
CDR3aa: CASSDPGGFTEAFF

abundance: NA
j_gene: TRBJ2-3
d_gene: NA
v_gene: TRBV5-1
CDR3nt: TGCGCCAGCAGCAGACAGACAGGAAAGACAGATACGCAGTATTTT
CDR3aa: CASSRQTGKTDTQYF

abundance: NA
j_gene: TRBJ1-1
d_gene: NA
v_gene: TRBV6-5
CDR3nt: TGTGCCAGCCCTGGGGAGGTCAGGGTATACACTGAAGCTTTCTTT
CDR3aa: CASPGEVRVYTEAFF

abundance: NA
j_gene: TRBJ1-2
d_gene: NA
v_gene: TRBV11-3
CDR3nt: TGTGCCAGCAGCTGGGACACCAGAACTAGGGGCTACACCTTC
CDR3aa: CASSWDTRTRGYTF

abundance: NA
j_gene: TRBJ1-1
d_gene: NA
v_gene: TRBV11-2
CDR3nt: TGTGCCAGCAGCTTGCGGTTTGGCACTGAAGCTTTCTTT
CDR3aa: CASSLRFGTEAFF

abundance: NA
j_gene: TRBJ1-5
d_gene: NA
v_gene: TRBV21-1
CDR3nt: TGTGCCAGCAGCAAAGTCCGGGACCGAAGGGAGCCCCACCATAGCAATCAGCCCCAGCATTTT
CDR3aa: CASSKVRDRREPHHSNQPQHF

abundance: NA
j_gene: TRBJ1-2
d_gene: TRBD1
v_gene: TRBV6-6
CDR3nt: TGTGCCAGCAGTTGGGACAGGCCCGTGGGCTACACCTTC
CDR3aa: CASSWDRPVGYTF

abundance: NA
j_gene: TRBJ2-2
d_gene: TRBD1
v_gene: TRBV6-1
CDR3nt: TGTGCCAGCAGTGAAAACGACAGGGGGTTGGCCGGGGAGCTGTTTTTT
CDR3aa: CASSENDRGLAGELFF

abundance: NA
j_gene: TRBJ2-7
d_gene: TRBD2
v_gene: TRBV5-1
CDR3nt: TGCGCCAGCAGCATGTCGCTAGCGGATACCTACGAGCAGTACTTC
CDR3aa: CASSMSLADTYEQYF

abundance: NA
j_gene: TRBJ1-6
d_gene: NA
v_gene: TRBV4-3
CDR3nt: TGCGCCAGCAGCGGAAACAGGGCCAATTCACCCCTCCACTTT
CDR3aa: CASSGNRANSPLHF

abundance: NA
j_gene: TRBJ1-1
d_gene: TRBD1
v_gene: TRBV27
CDR3nt: TGTGCCAGCAGTCCGGGGACAGGGCGGAACACTGAAGCTTTCTTT
CDR3aa: CASSPGTGRNTEAFF

abundance: NA
j_gene: TRBJ2-1
d_gene: TRBD2
v_gene: TRBV5-1
CDR3nt: TGCGCCAGCAGCTTGCTACTAGCGGGAGATAGGGGGCAGTTCTTC
CDR3aa: CASSLLLAGDRGQFF

abundance: NA
j_gene: TRBJ2-1
d_gene: NA
v_gene: TRBV5-1
CDR3nt: TGCGCCAGCAGCTCCCGGGGGCTCAGGAATGAGCAGTTCTTC
CDR3aa: CASSSRGLRNEQFF

abundance: NA
j_gene: TRBJ2-4
d_gene: NA
v_gene: TRBV7-2
CDR3nt: TGTGCCAGCGGGGCAGGGACCAAAAACATTCAGTACTTC
CDR3aa: CASGAGTKNIQYF

abundance: NA
j_gene: TRBJ2-5
d_gene: NA
v_gene: TRBV7-8
CDR3nt: TGTGCCAGCAGCTTTTGGCAGGGCCCCTTGGAGACCCAGTACTTC
CDR3aa: CASSFWQGPLETQYF